Following are 21 T cell receptor beta chains from one sample sequenced in a study of cytomegalovirus exposure and HLA in healthy donors. PCR primers comprised 60 Vbeta and 13 Jbeta primers. Assay used: immunoSEQ multiplex PCR; TCRdb lists only in-frame clones, some missing. Of 250,000 to 350,000 clones detected, around 86% appear once; the ten largest clones hold approximately 4.3%. Sequencing input: PBMCs. The receptor set was obtained from a man in his forties in good health and CMV-seropositive.

This chain links TRBV27 with TRBJ2-7; 9 bases line up with TRBD1. V lost 8 bases, J lost 3 bases, and 8 bases stayed unmatched. The CDR3 loop spans 14 amino acids. Germline-derived CDR1 and CDR2 are MNHEY and SMNVEV (reference sequence). CDR3 region: CASGRDRDNYEQYF. In nucleotides, the CDR3 is TGTGCCAGCGGCCGGGACAGGGATAACTACGAGCAGTACTTC.

The CDR3 coding sequence is TGTGCCAGCAGCCCCCAGGCGGGACGCTCCTACGAGCAGTACTTC. Its translation: CASSPQAGRSYEQYF. J is TRBJ2-7 and V is TRBV9; weak D call: TRBD2 (6 bases). CDR3 length: 15 amino acids. The germline CDR1 and CDR2 sequences are SGDLS and YYNGEE. With 4 bases removed from V and 0 bases from J, the gap between germline ends came to 14 bases.

The chain is built from TRBV19 and TRBJ1-2; TRBD1 might be the D (5 bases). The germline V gene has CDR1 LNHDA and CDR2 SQIVND (reference sequence). V lost 4 bases and J lost 4, with 10 bases in between. CDR3 size: 13 residues. The CDR3 nucleotides read TGTGCCAGTAGTACAAGGGGTATCTATGGCTACACCTTC. It codes for CASSTRGIYGYTF.

The chain carries TRBV7-9 and TRBJ1-5; tentative D call: TRBD1 (5 bases). V shed 5 bases and J shed 6 bases, with 14 bases lying between them. The CDR3 totals 14 residues. Germline V gene sequence: CDR1 SEHNR, CDR2 FQNEAQ (reference sequence). DNA for the CDR3: TGTGCCAGCAGCCAAGGCAGGGAGGGTCAGCCCCAGCATTTT. The encoded protein is CASSQGREGQPQHF.

The CDR3 protein is CASSQGSAGGITGELFF. The CDR3 DNA is TGCGCCAGCAGCCAAGGGTCTGCGGGAGGAATCACCGGGGAGCTGTTTTTT. The rearrangement links TRBV4-1 to TRBJ2-2, with 8 bases identical to TRBD2. The CDR3 is 17 amino acids. Germline trimming cut 1 base from V and 4 bases from J; bases unmatched to any gene: 8. Germline V gives CDR1 MGHRA, CDR2 YSYEKL.

V gene TRBV27 combines with J gene TRBJ2-3, with TRBD2 matching 9 bases. J gave up 3 bases and V 3 bases, and 7 bases lay outside the gene matches. Germline values: CDR1 MNHEY, CDR2 SMNVEV (reference sequence). CDR3 length: 16 amino acids. CDR3 nucleotides: TGTGCCAGCAGTTTGGGTAGTAGCGGGAGTACAGATACGCAGTATTTT. Protein sequence: CASSLGSSGSTDTQYF.

The chain uses TRBV9 and TRBJ2-7, with D possibly TRBD2 on 5 matching bases. CDR3 length: 14 residues. The V gene lost 4 bases and the J gene lost 0 bases, with 11 bases spanning the gap. Germline assignment: CDR1 SGDLS and CDR2 YYNGEE. CDR3 sequence (DNA): TGTGCCAGCAGCCCTGGACTTTTCTCCTACGAGCAGTACTTC. This sequence encodes CASSPGLFSYEQYF.

The CDR3 loop reads CDEQGRNPNYGYTF. In DNA, the CDR3 is TGCGATGAACAGGGCCGGAATCCTAACTATGGCTACACCTTC. J is TRBJ1-2 and V is TRBV10-1; D possibly corresponds to TRBD1 (6 bases). The CDR3 sequence is 14 residues long. Germline CDR1 reads WNHNN; CDR2 reads SYGVQD (reference sequence).

The gene calls are TRBV18 and TRBJ1-1, with 7 bases matching TRBD1. J was trimmed by 6 bases and V by 4 bases; bases with no gene match: 5. This CDR3 region has 13 residues. Germline V lookup: CDR1 KGHSH, CDR2 LQKENI. The CDR3 coding sequence is TGTGCCAGCTCACTAGTACAGGGGCCTGAAGCTTTCTTT. Its translation: CASSLVQGPEAFF. The variable domain in full, with the rest retrieved from reference TRBV18 and TRBJ1-1, is NAGVMQNPRHLVRRRGQEARLRCSPMKGHSHVYWYRQLPEEGLKFMVYLQKENIIDESGMPKERFSAEFPKEGPSILRIQQVVRGDSAAYFCASSLVQGPEAFFGQGTRLTVV.

The V call is TRBV5-5, the J call TRBJ1-2, with 9 bases fitting TRBD1. CDR1 is SGHKS and CDR2 is YYEKEE in the germline V gene (reference sequence). CDR3 size: 13 residues. Trimming at V came to 4 bases and at J to 3 bases, leaving 1 base not matched to a gene. Written as DNA, the CDR3 is TGTGCCAGCAGCCGGACAGGGGACTATGGCTACACCTTC. Encoded protein: CASSRTGDYGYTF.

A few counts support this clone. For the CDR3, the DNA is TGCGCCAGCAGCCAAGGGCCGAGGGGGATTAATGAAAAACTGTTTTTT. Translating gives CASSQGPRGINEKLFF. The rearrangement joins TRBV4-1 to TRBJ1-4, with D perhaps matching TRBD1 (6 bases). Trimming stripped 1 base from V and 4 bases from J, with 13 bases between. The length of the CDR3 is 16 residues. Germline V lookup: CDR1 MGHRA, CDR2 YSYEKL.

In its sample, this clone was seen a few times. V usage is TRBV27 and J usage is TRBJ1-5; D might be TRBD1 (6 bases). This CDR3 spans 14 amino acids. Trimming removed 5 bases at V and 4 bases at J, with 12 bases between. Germline loops: CDR1 MNHEY, CDR2 SMNVEV (reference sequence). Written as DNA, the CDR3 is TGTGCCAGCAGTCCGAACAGGGAGAATCAGCCCCAGCATTTT. It translates to CASSPNRENQPQHF.

V and J are TRBV28 and TRBJ2-7; tentatively, D is TRBD1 (6 bases). Germline-derived CDR1 and CDR2 are MDHEN and SYDVKM. The V and J ends lost 11 bases and 1 base respectively, with 18 bases between them. This CDR3 is built from 14 residues. The CDR3 DNA is TGTGCCCCGTCCTATCCGACAGGATCCTACGAGCAGTACTTC. Translated, it gives CAPSYPTGSYEQYF.

This rearrangement joins TRBV10-2 to TRBJ1-1; 9 nucleotides agree with TRBD1. Germline V lookup: CDR1 WSHSY, CDR2 SAAADI. V lost 8 bases, J lost 6 bases, and 10 bases stayed unmatched. The CDR3 length is 14 residues. The CDR3 coding sequence is TGCGCCAGCTATAGGACAGGGGTGGTGGCTGAAGCTTTCTTT. Translated: CASYRTGVVAEAFF.

The J gene is TRBJ2-6, the V gene TRBV5-5; 10 bases align to TRBD1. The V gene's germline CDR1 is SGHKS and CDR2 YYEKEE (reference sequence). The CDR3 is made up of 17 amino acids. J gave up 2 bases and V 4 bases, and 6 bases lay outside the gene matches. The CDR3 loop is CASSHRDRGPGANVLTF. CDR3 nucleotides: TGTGCCAGCAGCCACCGGGACAGGGGTCCTGGGGCCAACGTCCTGACTTTC. The entire variable domain, with the rest obtained from reference TRBV5-5 and TRBJ2-6, is as follows: DAGVTQSPTHLIKTRGQQVTLRCSPISGHKSVSWYQQVLGQGPQFIFQYYEKEERGRGNFPDRFSARQFPNYSSELNVNALLLGDSALYLCASSHRDRGPGANVLTFGAGSRLTVL.

V gene TRBV2 combines with J gene TRBJ1-4, with D unresolved. CDR3 length: 14 residues. Germline lookup yields CDR1 SNHLY and CDR2 FYNNEI. Trimming took off 1 base at V and 4 bases at J, with 7 bases between the two ends. The CDR3 DNA follows: TGTGCCAGCAGTGAAGGAGGAGGTAATGAAAAACTGTTTTTT. Protein sequence: CASSEGGGNEKLFF. The full variable domain, its missing parts supplied by reference TRBV2 and TRBJ1-4, is EPEVTQTPSHQVTQMGQEVILRCVPISNHLYFYWYRQILGQKVEFLVSFYNNEISEKSEIFDDQFSVERPDGSNFTLKIRSTKLEDSAMYFCASSEGGGNEKLFFGSGTQLSVL.

The chain couples TRBV29-1 to TRBJ2-2, with TRBD2 matching 9 bases. Germline CDR1 reads SQVTM; CDR2 reads ANQGSEA. This CDR3 has 14 amino acids. With 7 bases clipped from V and 3 bases from J, the junction kept 6 bases outside the gene matches. The CDR3 region has the DNA TGCAGCGCGGGCGGGGGGGTCGACACCGGGGAGCTGTTTTTT. Residues: CSAGGGVDTGELFF.

This clone was recorded only once. The chain joins TRBV16 to TRBJ2-1; D possibly corresponds to TRBD2 (6 bases). The germline CDR1 and CDR2 sequences are KGHSY and FQNENV. The V gene lost 0 bases and the J gene lost 4 bases, with 10 bases spanning the gap. The CDR3 has 15 residues. CDR3 residues: CASSQSEGSYNEQFF. The CDR3 region has the DNA TGTGCCAGCAGCCAATCGGAGGGTAGTTACAATGAGCAGTTCTTC. Based on the CDR3 plus reference TRBV16 and TRBJ2-1, the full variable domain is GEEVAQTPKHLVRGEGQKAKLYCAPIKGHSYVFWYQQVLKNEFKFLISFQNENVFDETGMPKERFSAKCLPNSPCSLEIQATKLEDSAVYFCASSQSEGSYNEQFFGPGTRLTVL.

This clone was observed a single time. The V gene is TRBV18, the J gene TRBJ2-1; D might be TRBD1 (6 bases). Germline loops: CDR1 KGHSH, CDR2 LQKENI. This CDR3 contains 15 residues. V lost 3 bases and J lost 3, with 12 bases in between. This chain's CDR3 is CASSPTGDLYNEQFF. The CDR3 DNA reads as TGTGCCAGCTCACCGACAGGCGACCTCTACAATGAGCAGTTCTTC.

Only one count was recorded for this clone. The J gene is TRBJ1-1, the V gene TRBV7-3; a weak D match, TRBD1 (6 bases). Trimming pared 1 base from V and 1 base from J, leaving 10 bases between. The CDR3 is made up of 15 amino acids. Germline CDR1 and CDR2: SGHTA and FQGTGA. Written as DNA, the CDR3 is TGTGCCAGCAGCTTAATAAGACAGGAGAACACTGAAGCTTTCTTT. Its translation: CASSLIRQENTEAFF.

This chain connects TRBV27 to TRBJ2-7, with D perhaps TRBD1 (6 bases). Germline CDR1 is MNHEY and CDR2 is SMNVEV (reference sequence). This CDR3 region has 12 residues. Trimming took 5 bases from V and 5 from J, leaving 10 bases between them. In DNA form, the CDR3 reads TGTGCCAGCAGTACTCAGGGGCACGAGCAGTACTTC. Amino acids: CASSTQGHEQYF.